One TCR beta chain is described in this entry. The length of the CDR3 is 15 residues. V was clipped by 5 bases and J by 5 bases; unmatched bases: 8. Per the germline V gene, CDR1 is SNHLY and CDR2 is FYNNEI. Seattle cases were enrolled at active infection and followed longitudinally. Original handling: Reference gene primer amplification in the assay estimated nucleated cell counts. Profiling relied on immunoSEQ multiplex PCR, and the TCRdb table lists in-frame clones only, not all of them. That table supplies the V and J calls and clone size; D and trimming were determined from the DNA. Altogether roughly 200,000 clones are present, roughly 79% being singletons, with the ten largest covering approximately 11%. The entry originates in a study of blood T cell repertoires in COVID-19. Across the whole study: Samples taken during acute and convalescent COVID-19 were collected in the United States, Italy and Spain. Sample material is recorded as cDNA or gDNA derived from T cells, B-cell-depleted T cells, or PBMCs.

This chain uses TRBV2 with TRBJ2-7, with 11 bases lining up with TRBD2. The receptor comes from a woman between 35 and 50 years old with COVID-19, enrolled during active disease. The sample comprised peripheral blood. CDR3 loop: CASSKLTSGKDEQYF. In DNA form, the CDR3 reads TGTGCCAGCAGTAAGCTGACTAGCGGGAAGGACGAGCAGTACTTC.